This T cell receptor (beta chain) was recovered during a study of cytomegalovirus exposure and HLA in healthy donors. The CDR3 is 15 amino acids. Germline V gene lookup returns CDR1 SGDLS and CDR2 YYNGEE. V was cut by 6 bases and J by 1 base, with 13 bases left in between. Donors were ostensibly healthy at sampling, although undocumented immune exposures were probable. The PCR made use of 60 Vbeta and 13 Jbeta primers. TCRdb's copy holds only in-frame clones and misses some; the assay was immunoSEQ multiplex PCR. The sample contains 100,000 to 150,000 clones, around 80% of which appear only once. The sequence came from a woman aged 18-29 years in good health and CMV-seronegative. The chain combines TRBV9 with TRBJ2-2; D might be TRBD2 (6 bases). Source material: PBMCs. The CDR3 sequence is CASTTGLENTGELFF. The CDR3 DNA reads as TGTGCCAGCACCACGGGACTCGAGAACACCGGGGAGCTGTTTTTT.